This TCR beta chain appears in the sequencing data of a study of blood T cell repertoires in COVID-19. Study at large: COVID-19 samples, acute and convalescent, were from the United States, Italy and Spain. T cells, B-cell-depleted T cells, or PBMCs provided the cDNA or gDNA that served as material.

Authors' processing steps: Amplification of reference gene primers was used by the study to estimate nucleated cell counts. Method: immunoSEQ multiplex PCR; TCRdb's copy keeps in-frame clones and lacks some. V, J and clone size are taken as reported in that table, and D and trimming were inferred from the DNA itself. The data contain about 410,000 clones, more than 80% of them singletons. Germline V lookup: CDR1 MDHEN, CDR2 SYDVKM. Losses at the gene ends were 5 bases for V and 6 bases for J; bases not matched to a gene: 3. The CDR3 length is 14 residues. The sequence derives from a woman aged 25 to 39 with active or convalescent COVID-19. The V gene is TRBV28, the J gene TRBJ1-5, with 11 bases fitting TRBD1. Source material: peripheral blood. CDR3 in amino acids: CASSIGQGAQPQHF. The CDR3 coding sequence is TGTGCCAGCAGTATAGGACAGGGGGCTCAGCCCCAGCATTTT.